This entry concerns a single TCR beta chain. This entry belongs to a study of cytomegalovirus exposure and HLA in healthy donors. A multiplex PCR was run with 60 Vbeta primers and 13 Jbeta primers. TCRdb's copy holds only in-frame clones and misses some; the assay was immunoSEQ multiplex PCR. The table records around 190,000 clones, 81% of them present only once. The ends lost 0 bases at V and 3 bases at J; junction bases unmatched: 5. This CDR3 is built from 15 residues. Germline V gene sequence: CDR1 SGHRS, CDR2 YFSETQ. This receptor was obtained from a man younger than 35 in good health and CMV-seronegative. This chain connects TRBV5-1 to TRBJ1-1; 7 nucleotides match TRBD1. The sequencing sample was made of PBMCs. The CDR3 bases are TGCGCCAGCAGCTTGGACGGGACAGAATACACTGAAGCTTTCTTT. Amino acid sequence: CASSLDGTEYTEAFF.